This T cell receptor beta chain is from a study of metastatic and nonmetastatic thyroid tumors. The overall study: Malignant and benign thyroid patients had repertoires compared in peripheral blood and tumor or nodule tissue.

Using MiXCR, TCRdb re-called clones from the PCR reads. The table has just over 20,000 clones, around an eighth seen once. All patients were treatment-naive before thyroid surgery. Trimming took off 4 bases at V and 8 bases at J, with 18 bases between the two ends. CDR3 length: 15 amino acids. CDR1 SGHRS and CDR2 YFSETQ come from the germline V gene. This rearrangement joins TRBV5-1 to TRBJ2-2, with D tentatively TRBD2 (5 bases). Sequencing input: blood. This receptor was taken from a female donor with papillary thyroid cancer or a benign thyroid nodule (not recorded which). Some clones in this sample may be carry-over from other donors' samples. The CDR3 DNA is TGCGCCAGCAGCCCCCGGGAAAGGGAAGCGGGGGAGCTGTTTTTT. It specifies CASSPREREAGELFF.